The 5 T cell receptor beta chains reported below all come from one sample, sequenced in a study of response to subunit inactivated influenza vaccine. Via MiXCR, TCRdb re-called the RT-PCR reads, giving one row per CDR3 protein. The sample yields about 650,000 distinct CDR3 sequences, about a sixth seen once. Specimen: PBMCs from blood, collected about 13 days after vaccination. Receptor source: a man aged 50 or older who received an inactivated influenza vaccine.

The rearrangement uses TRBV7-2 and TRBJ2-1, with unresolved D. CDR3 length equals 15 residues. V lost 1 base and J lost 2, with 9 bases in between. CDR1 is SGHTA and CDR2 is FQGNSA in the germline V gene. DNA of the CDR3: TGTGCCAGCAGCTTAGTAATGGCTGCCTACAATGAGCAGTTCTTC. Residues: CASSLVMAAYNEQFF.

This clonotype was recorded a few times. The chain uses TRBV4-1 and TRBJ1-3, with 7 bases fitting TRBD1. Germline V gene sequence: CDR1 MGHRA, CDR2 YSYEKL. The CDR3 runs 16 residues. Trimming cost V 4 bases and J 0 bases; bases outside gene matches: 6. This chain's CDR3 is CASSPMTGLSGNTIYF. The CDR3 DNA sequence: TGCGCCAGCAGCCCGATGACAGGGCTCTCTGGAAACACCATATATTTT.

This clonotype was seen a few times. This chain links TRBV20-1 with TRBJ2-5, with TRBD2 identical over 7 bases. The length of the CDR3 is 15 residues. In germline, CDR1 is DFQATT, CDR2 SNEGSKA (reference sequence). With V trimmed by 0 bases and J by 9 bases, 13 bases remained unmatched. The CDR3 is CSARDPLASGMAQYF. CDR3 bases: TGCAGTGCTAGAGATCCGCTGGCTAGCGGAATGGCCCAGTACTTC.

This clonotype was seen more than once but under ten times. This chain uses TRBV20-1 with TRBJ2-7; 12 positions agree with TRBD1. The length of the CDR3 is 15 residues. Trimming took 0 bases from V and 4 from J; bases not matched to a gene: 4. The V gene's germline CDR1 is DFQATT and CDR2 SNEGSKA (reference sequence). The CDR3 loop reads CSARDGTGGVYEQYF. CDR3 sequence (DNA): TGCAGTGCTAGAGATGGGACAGGGGGCGTTTACGAGCAGTACTTC.

This clonotype was found many times. The gene calls are TRBV9 and TRBJ2-3; TRBD2 agrees at 7 bases. Losses at the gene ends were 1 base for V and 5 bases for J; bases not matched to a gene: 7. Looked up from germline, CDR1 is SGDLS and CDR2 is YYNGEE. The CDR3 is made up of 15 amino acids. For the CDR3, the DNA is TGTGCCAGCAGCGTACGAGGGAGGGCTGGAGATACGCAGTATTTT. It specifies CASSVRGRAGDTQYF.